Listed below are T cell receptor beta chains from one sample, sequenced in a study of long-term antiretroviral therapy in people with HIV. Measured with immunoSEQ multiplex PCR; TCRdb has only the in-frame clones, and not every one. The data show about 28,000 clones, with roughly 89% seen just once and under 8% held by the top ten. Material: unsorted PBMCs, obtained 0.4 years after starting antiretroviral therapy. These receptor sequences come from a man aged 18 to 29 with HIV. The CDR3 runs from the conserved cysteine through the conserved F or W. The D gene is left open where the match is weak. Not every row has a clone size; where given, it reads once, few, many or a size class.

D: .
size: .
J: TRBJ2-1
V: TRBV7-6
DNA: TGTGCCAGCAGCCTAGGCGCGGGGTTTTCCTACAATGAGCAGTTCTTC
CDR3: CASSLGAGFSYNEQFF

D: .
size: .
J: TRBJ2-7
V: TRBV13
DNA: TGTGCCAGCAGCTCCCACCCGGCGTACGAGCAGTACTTC
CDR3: CASSSHPAYEQYF

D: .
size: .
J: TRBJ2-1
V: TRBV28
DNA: TGTGCCAGCAGTAGGGACCGGGAATACTCCTACAATGAGCAGTTCTTC
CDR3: CASSRDREYSYNEQFF

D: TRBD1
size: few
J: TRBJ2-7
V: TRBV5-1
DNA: TGCGCCAGCAGCCTCGGGACAGTCTACGAGCAGTACTTC
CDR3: CASSLGTVYEQYF

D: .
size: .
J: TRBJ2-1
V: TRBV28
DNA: TGTGCCAGCAGTTTATATGGGACTCGGGATGAGCAGTTCTTC
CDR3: CASSLYGTRDEQFF

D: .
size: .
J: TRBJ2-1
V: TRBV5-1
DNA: TGCGCCAGCAGCTTAGAACGTCCGGGCCCTTCCTACAATGAGCAGTTCTTC
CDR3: CASSLERPGPSYNEQFF

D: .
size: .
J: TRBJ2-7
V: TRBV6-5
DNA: TGTGCCAGCAGAACGGGGGCTCACCGGGGCTACGAGCAGTACTTC
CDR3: CASRTGAHRGYEQYF

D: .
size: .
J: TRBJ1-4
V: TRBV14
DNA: TGTGCCAGCAGCCAAGCCGGAGGTTATGAAAAACTGTTTTTT
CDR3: CASSQAGGYEKLFF

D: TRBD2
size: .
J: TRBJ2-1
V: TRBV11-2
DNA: TGTGCCAGCGGCCAAGCGGGAGGCCGCCCCAATGAGCAGTTCTTC
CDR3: CASGQAGGRPNEQFF

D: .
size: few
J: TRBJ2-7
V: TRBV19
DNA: TGTGCCAGTAGTATGGGGGGAAATACCTACGAGCAGTACTTC
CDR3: CASSMGGNTYEQYF

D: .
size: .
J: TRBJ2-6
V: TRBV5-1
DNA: TGCGCCAGCAGCTTGGATGGACACTCTGGGGCCAACGTCCTGACTTTC
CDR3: CASSLDGHSGANVLTF

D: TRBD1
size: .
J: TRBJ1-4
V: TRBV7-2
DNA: TGTGCCAGCAGCCCTCGGACAGGGGCAACTAATGAAAAACTGTTTTTT
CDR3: CASSPRTGATNEKLFF

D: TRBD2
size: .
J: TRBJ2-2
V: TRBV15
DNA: TGTGCCACCAGCAGGGGACCGGGACTAGCGGATTCGGGGGAGCTGTTTTTT
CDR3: CATSRGPGLADSGELFF

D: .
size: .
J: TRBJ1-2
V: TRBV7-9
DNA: TGTGCCAGCAACCGACAGGCCCCCGATGGCTACACCTTC
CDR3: CASNRQAPDGYTF

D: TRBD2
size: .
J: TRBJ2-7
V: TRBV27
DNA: TGTGCCAGCAGTTTGGCAGGACTAGCGGGGGGGCCCCGGGACGAGCAGTACTTC
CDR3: CASSLAGLAGGPRDEQYF

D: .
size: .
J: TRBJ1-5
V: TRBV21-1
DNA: TGTGCCAGCAGCGCCTTGGGGACAGGGGCCGGGGAAGGCAATCAGCCCCAGCATTTT
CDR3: CASSALGTGAGEGNQPQHF